This is a list of T cell receptor beta chains from one sample in a study of response to subunit inactivated influenza vaccine. TCRdb reanalysed the RT-PCR reads using MiXCR and keeps one entry per CDR3 protein. This sample has hundreds of thousands of distinct CDR3 sequences, with around 13% found just once. The sequenced sample was PBMCs from blood, obtained 14 to 15 days before vaccination. The receptors originated from a man aged 50 or older who received an inactivated influenza vaccine. The CDR3 runs from the conserved cysteine through the conserved F or W. D genes are given only for firm matches. Clone size, where shown, is once, few, many, or a class for clones that have expanded.

j_call clone_size d_call v_call cdr3_aa cdr3_nt
TRBJ2-2 few . TRBV15 CATSPGFGERGGELFF TGTGCCACCAGTCCAGGCTTCGGTGAAAGGGGCGGGGAGCTGTTTTTT
TRBJ2-1 . TRBD1 TRBV20-1 CSAHRGYNEQFF TGCAGTGCTCACAGGGGTTACAATGAGCAGTTCTTC
TRBJ2-1 few . TRBV7-2 CASSLARRDPHNEQFF TGTGCCAGCAGCTTAGCGCGGAGGGACCCCCACAATGAGCAGTTCTTC
TRBJ2-1 many . TRBV5-1 CASSVGGRNNEQFF TGCGCCAGCAGCGTCGGGGGCCGTAACAATGAGCAGTTCTTC
TRBJ2-1 few . TRBV7-6 CASSSEANSYNEQFF TGTGCCAGCAGCTCGGAGGCTAACTCCTACAATGAGCAGTTCTTC
TRBJ2-1 . TRBD2 TRBV29-1 CSATGTSGRVAYNEQFF TGCAGCGCTACCGGGACTAGCGGGAGGGTTGCCTACAATGAGCAGTTCTTC
TRBJ1-5 few . TRBV7-8 CASSPLVSNQPQHF TGTGCCAGCAGCCCCCTTGTTAGCAATCAGCCCCAGCATTTT
TRBJ1-6 few TRBD1 TRBV19 CASTLTGVGEALHF TGTGCCAGCACCTTGACAGGGGTCGGGGAAGCCCTCCACTTT
TRBJ2-7 few . TRBV28 CASTATGLEEQYF TGTGCCAGCACCGCGACAGGTTTGGAGGAGCAGTACTTC
TRBJ1-1 . . TRBV18 CASSPATVLTEAFF TGTGCCAGCTCACCAGCCACTGTACTCACTGAAGCTTTCTTT
TRBJ2-3 few TRBD2 TRBV20-1 CSARDAGRADTQYF TGCAGTGCTAGAGACGCAGGGAGGGCAGATACGCAGTATTTT
TRBJ2-7 . TRBD1 TRBV7-8 CASSLTLGTGDYEQYF TGTGCCAGCAGCTTAACCCTTGGGACAGGGGACTACGAGCAGTACTTC
TRBJ2-1 . . TRBV24-1 CATSDQGGTWEQFF TGTGCCACCAGTGATCAGGGGGGCACGTGGGAGCAGTTCTTC
TRBJ1-1 . . TRBV7-7 CASSLYLGTEAFF TGTGCTAGCAGCTTATATCTGGGCACTGAAGCTTTCTTT
TRBJ2-1 few . TRBV20-1 CSASYGNWYNEQFF TGCAGTGCTAGTTACGGGAATTGGTACAATGAGCAGTTCTTC
TRBJ2-3 once . TRBV5-1 CASSGGLGADTQYF TGCGCCAGCAGCGGTGGGCTGGGAGCAGATACGCAGTATTTT
TRBJ2-2 many . TRBV12-3/TRBV12-4 CASSLWGGTGELFF TGTGCCAGCAGTTTGTGGGGCGGAACCGGGGAGCTGTTTTTT
TRBJ2-5 few TRBD2 TRBV9 CASSVFGLAGQETQYF TGTGCCAGCAGCGTATTTGGACTAGCGGGACAAGAGACCCAGTACTTC
TRBJ2-1 few TRBD1 TRBV6-1 CASNPGQAPWNEQFF TGTGCCAGCAACCCGGGACAGGCCCCATGGAATGAGCAGTTCTTC
TRBJ2-7 . TRBD2 TRBV6-5 CASSYSSLAGAYEQYF TGTGCCAGCAGTTACTCCAGTCTAGCGGGGGCCTACGAGCAGTACTTC
TRBJ2-5 . . TRBV20-1 CSATDSFQETQYF TGCAGTGCCACAGACTCCTTCCAAGAGACCCAGTACTTC
TRBJ2-7 . TRBD1 TRBV7-2 CASSLMGQGAGEQYF TGTGCCAGCAGCTTAATGGGACAGGGGGCGGGCGAGCAGTACTTC
TRBJ1-2 few . TRBV7-2 CASSPGQYGYTF TGTGCCAGCAGCCCAGGACAGTATGGCTACACCTTC
TRBJ2-7 once TRBD1 TRBV20-1 CSARLIYRGSPYEQYF TGCAGTGCTAGGCTAATCTACAGGGGGTCCCCCTACGAGCAGTACTTC
TRBJ2-5 . TRBD2 TRBV3-1 CASSQDQTGGTQYF TGTGCCAGCAGCCAAGATCAGACGGGGGGGACCCAGTACTTC
TRBJ2-3 many . TRBV28 CASSFRDFYTQYF TGTGCCAGCAGTTTCCGCGACTTCTATACGCAGTATTTT
TRBJ2-7 few . TRBV15 CATSRAPPGVYEQYF TGTGCCACCAGCAGAGCCCCGCCGGGAGTCTACGAGCAGTACTTC
TRBJ2-1 few TRBD2 TRBV6-2/TRBV6-3 CASSYQREGDNEQFF TGTGCCAGCAGTTACCAGCGGGAGGGAGATAATGAGCAGTTCTTC
TRBJ1-1 . . TRBV20-1 CSGYRVSVRTEAFF TGCAGCGGCTACAGGGTATCGGTCCGCACTGAAGCTTTCTTT
TRBJ1-1 many . TRBV10-2 CASRRADSEAFF TGCGCCAGCAGAAGGGCCGATTCTGAAGCTTTCTTT
TRBJ2-1 . . TRBV2 CASSVNRDNEQFF TGTGCCAGCAGTGTTAACAGGGACAATGAGCAGTTCTTC
TRBJ2-7 . TRBD1 TRBV3-1 CASSATGGREQYF TGTGCCAGCAGCGCCACAGGGGGCCGCGAGCAGTACTTC